This T cell receptor beta chain originates from a study of sequential checkpoint blockade in melanoma. Study as a whole: Randomization was 1:1 between first-line nivolumab→ipilimumab and ipilimumab→nivolumab.

Documented treatment: randomized to nivolumab then ipilimumab (arm A) or the reverse (arm B). Live CD3+CD8+ CD19− CD56− cells were sorted from PBMCs. With 0 bases removed from V and 0 bases from J, the gap between germline ends came to 9 bases. Germline-derived CDR1 and CDR2 are MGHRA and YSYEKL. The CDR3 sequence is 16 residues long. Here immunoSEQ multiplex PCR was the method, and the copy in TCRdb shows in-frame clones only, minus some. The repertoire holds 20,000 to 25,000 clones, approximately 81% seen once, with over 9% in the top ten. This clonotype was obtained from a human donor with melanoma. The sample was CD8+ T cells sorted from blood (inferred from file names), taken from a patient given nivolumab and ipilimumab in sequence. This chain links TRBV4-1 with TRBJ2-4; D remains unclear. This CDR3 reads CASSQDSRLAKNIQYF. The CDR3 DNA is TGCGCCAGCAGCCAAGACTCCAGATTAGCCAAAAACATTCAGTACTTC.